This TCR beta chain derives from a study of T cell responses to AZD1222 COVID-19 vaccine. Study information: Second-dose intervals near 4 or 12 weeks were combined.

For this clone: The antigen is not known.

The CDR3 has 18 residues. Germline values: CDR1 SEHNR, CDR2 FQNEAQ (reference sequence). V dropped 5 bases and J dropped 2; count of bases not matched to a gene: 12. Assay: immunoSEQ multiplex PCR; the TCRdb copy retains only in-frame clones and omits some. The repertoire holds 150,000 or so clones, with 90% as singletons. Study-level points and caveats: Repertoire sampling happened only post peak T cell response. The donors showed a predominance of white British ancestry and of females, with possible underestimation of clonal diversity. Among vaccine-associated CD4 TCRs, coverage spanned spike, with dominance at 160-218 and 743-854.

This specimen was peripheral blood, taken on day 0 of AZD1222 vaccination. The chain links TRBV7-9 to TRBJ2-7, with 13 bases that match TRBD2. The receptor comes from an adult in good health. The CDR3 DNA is TGTGCCAGCAGCCCCAAAGGGGTAACTAGCGGGAGGGCCTACGAGCAGTACTTC. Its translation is CASSPKGVTSGRAYEQYF.